The 2 T cell receptor beta chains presented below share a single source sample, sequenced in a study of tumor and adjacent non-tumor tissue in lung cancer. The template was RNA from unsorted bulk tissue. A modified ARM-PCR protocol with three rounds of nested PCR amplified TCRbeta. Each CDR3 protein is one row after TCRdb ran MiXCR on the multiplex PCR reads. The data show under 100,000 distinct CDR3 sequences, roughly two thirds seen once. The sample was lung tumor tissue. The receptors stem from a man in his 70s with non-small cell lung cancer.

This rearrangement joins TRBV5-1 to TRBJ2-5; no reliable D call. Trimming shortened V by 8 bases and J by 5 bases, and 10 bases separated the two germline ends. The CDR3 is 11 residues long. Germline values: CDR1 SGHRS, CDR2 YFSETQ. The CDR3 reads CASSMRETQYF. CDR3 in DNA: TGCGCCAGTAGCATGAGGGAGACCCAGTACTTC.

Note on this clonotype: Relative to the germline gene, one junction end is altered; a read error may explain this. V usage is TRBV6-5 and J usage is TRBJ2-1; TRBD2 matches at 9 bases. The CDR3 sequence is 14 residues long. Germline loops: CDR1 MNHEY, CDR2 SVGAGI. CDR3 in DNA: TGTACCAGCAAGGGGGGACTAGCAATACGTGAGCAGTTCTTT. Translating it yields CTSKGGLAIREQFF.